Below are 31 T cell receptor beta chains sequenced from a single sample in a study of cytomegalovirus exposure and HLA in healthy donors. PCR employed 60 Vbeta and 13 Jbeta primers. Sequenced by immunoSEQ multiplex PCR; TCRdb stores in-frame clones only, minus some. The sample records roughly 120,000 clones, over 70% being singletons. Sequencing was done on a sample of PBMCs. These receptors were obtained from a woman aged 40 to 55 in good health and CMV-seropositive.

The rearrangement joins TRBV11-3 to TRBJ2-7; tentatively, D is TRBD1 (5 bases). The V and J ends lost 1 base and 1 base respectively, with 8 bases between them. CDR3 length: 14 residues. Looked up from germline, CDR1 is SGHNT and CDR2 is YENEEA. CDR3 bases: TGTGCCAGCAGCTTAGTTCAGGGTTCCTACGAGCAGTACTTC. Its translation: CASSLVQGSYEQYF.

This clone was detected only once. The chain links TRBV7-9 to TRBJ2-3; 10 nucleotides align to TRBD1. The CDR3 totals 14 residues. J was trimmed by 4 bases and V by 6 bases; bases with no gene match: 4. CDR1 SEHNR and CDR2 FQNEAQ come from the germline V gene (reference sequence). CDR3 protein: CASSFGQGADTQYF. The CDR3 nucleotides are TGTGCCAGCAGTTTTGGACAGGGGGCAGATACGCAGTATTTT.

This chain uses TRBV20-1 with TRBJ1-2; a possible D gene is TRBD1 (6 bases). This CDR3 is built from 10 residues. Per the germline V gene, CDR1 is DFQATT and CDR2 is SNEGSKA (reference sequence). Trimming stripped 6 bases from V and 8 bases from J, with 10 bases between. DNA of the CDR3: TGCAGTGCGCACAGGGTCGGCTACACCTTC. Its protein is CSAHRVGYTF.

The chain recombines TRBV6-6 with TRBJ2-5, with 7 nucleotides matching TRBD1. Germline V gene lookup returns CDR1 MNHNY and CDR2 SVGAGI (reference sequence). V gave up 7 bases and J gave up 5 bases; unmatched junction bases: 1. There are 11 residues in the CDR3. As DNA, the CDR3 is TGTGCCAGCACCAGGGGGGAGACCCAGTACTTC. This codes for CASTRGETQYF.

V usage is TRBV2 and J usage is TRBJ2-1; possible D gene TRBD2, 6 bases. Germline-derived CDR1 and CDR2 are SNHLY and FYNNEI. The V gene lost 9 bases and the J gene lost 1 base, with 19 bases spanning the gap. The CDR3 is made up of 16 amino acids. The CDR3 nucleotides read TGTGCCAGTCGTCGATCCGGGACTGGGTCCTACAATGAGCAGTTCTTC. Amino acid sequence: CASRRSGTGSYNEQFF.

This clone showed up just once. The chain combines TRBV19 with TRBJ2-7; TRBD1 might be the D (6 bases). Germline CDR1 and CDR2: LNHDA and SQIVND (reference sequence). This CDR3 is 16 amino acids long. Trimming stripped 5 bases from V and 10 bases from J, with 27 bases between. The CDR3 sequence: CASSVEQGAGVYPQYF. The CDR3 nucleotides read TGTGCCAGTAGTGTCGAACAGGGAGCTGGGGTTTACCCACAGTACTTC.

V is TRBV7-6 and J is TRBJ2-7; 10 nucleotides align to TRBD1. CDR3 length equals 15 residues. V shed 0 bases, J shed 2 bases, and the junction held 1 base outside the gene matches. Germline values: CDR1 SGHVS, CDR2 FNYEAQ. The CDR3 nucleotides read TGTGCCAGCAGCTTAGCAGGACAGGGGGCCTACGAGCAGTACTTC. This gives the protein CASSLAGQGAYEQYF.

The J gene is TRBJ1-5, the V gene TRBV30; D is unresolved. This CDR3 spans 13 amino acids. Germline V gene lookup returns CDR1 GTSNPN and CDR2 SVGIG (reference sequence). V was shortened by 2 bases and J by 1 base, with 6 bases between the two germline ends. The CDR3 DNA is TGTGCCTGGAGTACGCGGAGCAATCAGCCCCAGCATTTT. Translation: CAWSTRSNQPQHF.

J is TRBJ2-1 and V is TRBV19; the D is unclear. Trimming left V 6 bases short and J 3 bases short, with 6 bases between. The CDR3 consists of 12 residues. The germline V gene encodes CDR1 LNHDA and CDR2 SQIVND (reference sequence). For the CDR3, the DNA is TGTGCCAGTAGCCGGTTCTACAATGAGCAGTTCTTC. Translation: CASSRFYNEQFF.

The chain joins TRBV7-2 to TRBJ2-3; a possible D gene is TRBD2 (5 bases). The CDR3 is 17 amino acids. Trimming took 1 base from V and 5 from J, leaving 19 bases between them. CDR1 and CDR2 (germline): SGHTA, FQGNSA. The CDR3 sequence is CASSLVAVEGIGDTQYF. CDR3 coding DNA: TGTGCCAGCAGCTTAGTGGCAGTTGAGGGAATCGGAGATACGCAGTATTTT.

The CDR3 DNA reads as TGCAGCGTTGAACCCCTCAGGGGCAATGAGCAGTTCTTC. Translated: CSVEPLRGNEQFF. The V call is TRBV29-1, the J call TRBJ2-1; possibly TRBD1 for D (6 bases). Germline V gene sequence: CDR1 SQVTM, CDR2 ANQGSEA. The CDR3 spans 13 residues. V was pared by 2 bases and J by 6 bases, with 11 bases between.

This sequence joins TRBV11-1 and TRBJ2-5, with a weak D call TRBD2 (6 bases). The ends were cut back, 1 base at V and 11 bases at J, with 17 bases in the middle. The CDR3 loop spans 14 amino acids. The germline V gene has CDR1 SGHAT and CDR2 FQDESV (reference sequence). Here the CDR3 DNA reads TGTGCCAGCAGCTTAGATGTGGGAGGTGGGGAGCAGTACTTC. The encoded protein is CASSLDVGGGEQYF.

This rearrangement joins TRBV6-5 to TRBJ2-7, with 9 bases lining up with TRBD2. The CDR3 runs to 16 residues. Trimming removed 2 bases from V and 5 bases from J; junction bases left unmatched: 10. Germline-derived CDR1 and CDR2 are MNHEY and SVGAGI. In nucleotides, the CDR3 is TGTGCCAGCAGTTACCTGTGGCGGGGGGGCCAGAACGAGCAGTACTTC. This encodes CASSYLWRGGQNEQYF.

The chain recombines TRBV7-3 with TRBJ1-2, with D maybe TRBD1 (6 bases). V gave up 5 bases and J gave up 7 bases, with 20 bases separating them. Per the germline V gene, CDR1 is SGHTA and CDR2 is FQGTGA. The CDR3 contains 15 residues. The CDR3 region is CASSPVGAGAGGYTF. The CDR3 DNA reads TGTGCCAGCAGCCCCGTGGGGGCAGGGGCAGGTGGCTACACCTTC.

The chain employs TRBV4-1 and TRBJ2-7; TRBD1 might be the D (6 bases). Trimming cost V 0 bases and J 0 bases, with 18 bases left between them. Germline values: CDR1 MGHRA, CDR2 YSYEKL. The CDR3 is 18 amino acids. In nucleotides, the CDR3 is TGCGCCAGCAGCCAAGATGGTGGTTCAGGGGCGGGCTCCTACGAGCAGTACTTC. It is translated as CASSQDGGSGAGSYEQYF.

There are a few counts of this clone. The rearrangement uses TRBV6-1 and TRBJ1-2; TRBD1 matches 8 bases. Germline-derived CDR1 and CDR2 are MNHNS and SASEGT. J was trimmed by 3 bases and V by 3 bases; bases with no gene match: 0. This CDR3 spans 13 amino acids. The DNA of the CDR3 is TGTGCCAGCAGTGACAGGGGGCACTATGGCTACACCTTC. This sequence encodes CASSDRGHYGYTF.

This clone was seen more than once but under ten times. J is TRBJ2-7 and V is TRBV6-5; tentative D call: TRBD1 (8 bases). CDR3 length equals 14 residues. The germline V and J ends were trimmed by 5 bases and 2 bases, with 13 bases remaining between them. The germline V gene has CDR1 MNHEY and CDR2 SVGAGI. CDR3 DNA: TGTGCCAGCAGTGTTACAGGGGGGGCCTACGAGCAGTACTTC. Residues: CASSVTGGAYEQYF.

The rearrangement joins TRBV5-1 to TRBJ2-1, with D possibly being TRBD2 (5 bases). Per the germline V gene, CDR1 is SGHRS and CDR2 is YFSETQ. V was pared by 7 bases and J by 9 bases, with 23 bases between. This CDR3 comprises 15 residues. The CDR3 loop reads CASAKAARGDSEQFF. CDR3 coding DNA: TGCGCCAGCGCCAAAGCAGCTCGGGGTGATAGTGAGCAGTTCTTC.

The rearrangement uses TRBV7-2 and TRBJ1-2, with D possibly matching TRBD1 (6 bases). The CDR3 runs to 16 residues. V was shortened by 3 bases and J by 2 bases, with 16 bases between the two germline ends. CDR1 and CDR2 from the germline V gene are SGHTA and FQGNSA. The DNA for the CDR3 is TGTGCCAGCAGCTTCATACAGGGTAGGGTGAACTATGGCTACACCTTC. Translated: CASSFIQGRVNYGYTF.

The chain carries TRBV14 and TRBJ2-1; D possibly corresponds to TRBD2 (7 bases). CDR1 and CDR2 (germline): SGHDN, FVKESK. The V end lost 1 base, the J end lost 1 base, and 11 bases lay between the germline ends. This CDR3 comprises 16 residues. In DNA form, the CDR3 reads TGTGCCAGCAGCCAAGTTGGGGGGGCTTCCTACAATGAGCAGTTCTTC. Amino acid sequence: CASSQVGGASYNEQFF.

This rearrangement joins TRBV19 to TRBJ2-1; no definite D call. Germline V gene lookup returns CDR1 LNHDA and CDR2 SQIVND (reference sequence). Trimming removed 5 bases at V and 0 bases at J, with 14 bases between. The CDR3 sequence is 16 residues long. The CDR3 is CASSLRASSSYNEQFF. CDR3 sequence (DNA): TGTGCCAGTAGTCTTAGAGCGTCAAGCTCCTACAATGAGCAGTTCTTC. Full variable domain (remainder filled in from reference TRBV19 and TRBJ2-1): DGGITQSPKYLFRKEGQNVTLSCEQNLNHDAMYWYRQDPGQGLRLIYYSQIVNDFQKGDIAEGYSVSREKKESFPLTVTSAQKNPTAFYLCASSLRASSSYNEQFFGPGTRLTVL.

The V gene is TRBV13, the J gene TRBJ2-7; D possibly corresponds to TRBD2 (6 bases). The V gene's germline CDR1 is PRHDT and CDR2 FYEKMQ (reference sequence). The V gene lost 5 bases and the J gene lost 7 bases, with 24 bases spanning the gap. The length of the CDR3 is 16 residues. The CDR3 DNA reads as TGTGCCAGCAGCCTAACTCGCGGGACTCCCTCGAGGGAGCAGTACTTC. Translation gives CASSLTRGTPSREQYF.

This clone was detected only once. The chain carries TRBV30 and TRBJ1-3; 7 nucleotides agree with TRBD1. The CDR3 has 12 residues. The trim removed 5 bases at V and 4 bases at J, leaving 2 bases unmatched. Germline values: CDR1 GTSNPN, CDR2 SVGIG (reference sequence). The CDR3 is CAWGTVGNTIYF. The CDR3, as DNA: TGTGCCTGGGGGACAGTAGGAAACACCATATATTTT.

The chain joins TRBV7-3 to TRBJ2-3, with D possibly TRBD2 on 6 matching bases. The germline V and J ends were trimmed by 5 bases and 2 bases, with 8 bases remaining between them. Germline-derived CDR1 and CDR2 are SGHTA and FQGTGA. The length of the CDR3 is 13 residues. CDR3 loop: CASSRDFTDTQYF. The CDR3 DNA reads TGTGCCAGCAGCCGGGACTTCACAGATACGCAGTATTTT.

This clone was recorded a few times. J is TRBJ2-2 and V is TRBV7-9; TRBD1 agrees at 9 bases. The CDR3 covers 17 residues. V trimming: 6 bases; J trimming: 3 bases; junction bases outside the gene matches: 11. Germline V gene sequence: CDR1 SEHNR, CDR2 FQNEAQ (reference sequence). CDR3 in amino acids: CASSSYGQGKDTGELFF. DNA of the CDR3: TGTGCCAGCAGTTCATACGGACAGGGGAAGGACACCGGGGAGCTGTTTTTT.

This rearrangement joins TRBV2 to TRBJ2-1; D not certain. This CDR3 comprises 15 residues. Trimming removed 6 bases from V and 4 bases from J, with 16 bases in between. Germline V gene data show CDR1 as SNHLY and CDR2 as FYNNEI. This chain's CDR3 is CASRSPKVRYNEQFF. The CDR3 DNA reads TGTGCCAGCAGGTCACCTAAAGTGAGGTACAATGAGCAGTTCTTC.

V and J are TRBV5-1 and TRBJ2-7, with TRBD2 matching 8 bases. The CDR3 length is 15 residues. The V gene end was trimmed by 7 bases and the J gene end by 6 bases; junction bases not matched to a gene: 15. Germline V gene lookup returns CDR1 SGHRS and CDR2 YFSETQ. The CDR3 protein is CASSNVAGIFSEQYF. The DNA for the CDR3 is TGCGCCAGCTCTAACGTAGCGGGAATCTTCAGCGAGCAGTACTTC.

V and J are TRBV7-2 and TRBJ1-4; possibly TRBD1 for D (5 bases). The ends were cut back, 3 bases at V and 4 bases at J, with 12 bases in the middle. Germline assignment: CDR1 SGHTA and CDR2 FQGNSA. This CDR3 region has 15 residues. CDR3 sequence: CASSFQQALNEKLFF. The CDR3 DNA sequence: TGTGCCAGCAGCTTTCAACAGGCCCTTAATGAAAAACTGTTTTTT.

The V gene is TRBV7-3, the J gene TRBJ2-5, with D possibly TRBD2 on 6 matching bases. Germline V gene data show CDR1 as SGHTA and CDR2 as FQGTGA. Trimming shortened V by 4 bases and J by 1 base, and 7 bases separated the two germline ends. The CDR3 runs to 13 residues. CDR3 in amino acids: CASSSGLQETQYF. CDR3 nucleotide sequence: TGTGCCAGCAGCTCGGGACTCCAAGAGACCCAGTACTTC.

The chain combines TRBV6-5 with TRBJ2-7; 10 bases align to TRBD1. The CDR3 covers 14 residues. Germline-derived CDR1 and CDR2 are MNHEY and SVGAGI. The V segment lost 5 bases and the J segment 5 bases; nucleotides outside the gene matches: 6. This CDR3 reads CASSIRQGADEQYF. The DNA for the CDR3 is TGTGCCAGCAGTATTCGACAGGGGGCCGACGAGCAGTACTTC.

This chain links TRBV6-5 with TRBJ1-3, with 7 bases aligning to TRBD1. Germline trimming cut 6 bases from V and 4 bases from J; bases unmatched to any gene: 9. Germline CDR1 is MNHEY and CDR2 is SVGAGI. The CDR3 contains 15 residues. In DNA, the CDR3 is TGTGCCAGCAGCCTTGACAGGGCTTCGGGAAACACCATATATTTT. Its protein product is CASSLDRASGNTIYF.